Below, one TCR beta chain is given with its context. Its specificity is not known. The sample comes from a study of vaccination effects on CD4 cells after COVID-19. Study-wide findings and caveats: Researchers reported few convalescent patients and no early post-infection timepoints in the study. Late post-vaccination, clones induced by infection and those induced by vaccine underwent marked clonal contraction. In people who had recovered, most post-vaccine spike-reactive clones were new vaccine-induced clones.

Some clones are missing from TCRdb's copy, which holds only in-frame ones; the method was immunoSEQ multiplex PCR. The sample records 26,000 or so clones, approximately 78% being singletons. J gave up 9 bases and V 3 bases, and 9 bases lay outside the gene matches. The CDR3 is made up of 15 amino acids. CDR1 and CDR2 (germline): MNHEY, SMNVEV (reference sequence). Before sequencing took place, the ViraFEST assay used viral peptide pools to expand antigen-specific CD4+ T cells. Subsequent to a culture period of around eleven days, CD4+ T cells were isolated. The person had PCR-confirmed SARS-CoV-2 infection between March and December 2020. IL-2 medium took the place of half the medium on both days 3 and 7.

The specimen was CD4+ T cells from PBMCs cultured with HCoV-NL63 spike peptides, collected before COVID-19 vaccination. The TCR sequence derives from a human donor who had a prior SARS-CoV-2 infection. This chain links TRBV27 with TRBJ2-1; 9 bases are shared with TRBD2. The CDR3, as DNA: TGTGCCAGCAGTTTCCGCCTAGCGGGGACCAGTGAGCAGTTCTTC. Its translation is CASSFRLAGTSEQFF.